The present T cell receptor (beta chain) was sequenced within a study of radiotherapy plus CTLA-4 blockade in lung cancer (dated by TCRdb to between 2017 and 2018). Some background on the complete study: Objective responses occurred in 18% of enrolled patients, and 25% to 40% achieved disease control. The paper as a whole reports these results and caveats: After treatment with radiotherapy and ipilimumab, TCR clones that originated in tumors expanded in peripheral blood. The strongest predictors of response, as reported, were early dynamic changes in blood T cell clones along with a rise in serum interferon-beta after radiation.

Library preparation used the immunoSEQ multiplex PCR assay. TCRdb mirrors the immuneACCESS table, restricted to in-frame sequences. Some clones are absent from its copies; in checked studies, under half trace to an unresolved V gene, and the reason for the others is unknown. The sample yields about 83,000 clones; over 70% were counted once. The top ten constitute 4% of the sample. Turning to this clone: Its antigen remains unidentified. One base away there is no much larger clone; base qualities are not given.

V sheds 11 bases and J sheds 0 bases, leaving 13 bases between their ends. The germline V gene yields MGHDK for CDR1 and SYGVNS for CDR2. Its CDR3 holds 13 amino acids, cysteine through phenylalanine. The only DNA kept is the CDR3, 39 bases in frame from the first base. Focal radiation therapy combined with CTLA-4 blockade (ipilimumab) was tested in patients with chemo-refractory metastatic non-small-cell lung cancer. This sample comprised peripheral blood, obtained from a patient treated with radiotherapy plus ipilimumab. The rearranged segments are TRBV25-1 and TRBJ1-1, and perhaps TRBD1 as D gene, on 5 matching bases. The receptor comes from a human donor with non-small cell lung cancer who had a partial response to radiotherapy plus ipilimumab. Some clones in this sample may be carry-over from other donors' samples. The DNA reads as follows: TGTGCCTCCGGGGGGGAAATGAACACTGAAGCTTTCTTT. Translated, this gives CASGGEMNTEAFF.